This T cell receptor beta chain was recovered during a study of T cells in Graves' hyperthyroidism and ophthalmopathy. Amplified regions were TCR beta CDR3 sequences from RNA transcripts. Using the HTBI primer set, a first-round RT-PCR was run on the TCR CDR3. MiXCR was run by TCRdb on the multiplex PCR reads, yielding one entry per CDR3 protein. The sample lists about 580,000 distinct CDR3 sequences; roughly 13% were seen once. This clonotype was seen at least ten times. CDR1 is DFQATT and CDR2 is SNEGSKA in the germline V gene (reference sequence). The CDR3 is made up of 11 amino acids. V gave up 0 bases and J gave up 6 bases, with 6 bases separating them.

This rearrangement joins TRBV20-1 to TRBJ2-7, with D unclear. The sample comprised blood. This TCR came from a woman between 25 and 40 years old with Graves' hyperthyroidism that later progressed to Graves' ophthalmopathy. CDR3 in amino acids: CSARETGEQYF. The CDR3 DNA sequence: TGCAGTGCTAGAGAGACCGGCGAGCAGTACTTC.